Listed below are T cell receptor beta chains from one sample, sequenced in a study of blood T cell repertoires in COVID-19. Measured with immunoSEQ multiplex PCR; TCRdb has only the in-frame clones, and not every one. The sample carries approximately 99,000 clones, around four fifths recorded once. What was sequenced was peripheral blood. These receptors all come from a woman aged 70-85 years with acute or convalescent COVID-19. Each CDR3 is given with its conserved first and last residue. The D gene is left open where the match is weak. Only part of the rows carry a size: once, few, many, or a class if the clone is expanded.

D	V	J	size	DNA	CDR3
.	TRBV7-2	TRBJ1-3	once	TGTGCCAGCAGCCTTTGGTCGGGCTCTGGAAACACCATATATTTT	CASSLWSGSGNTIYF
TRBD1	TRBV2	TRBJ1-5	.	TGTGCCAGCAGTGCTACAGGGGCCGGAACCAATCAGCCCCAGCATTTT	CASSATGAGTNQPQHF
TRBD1	TRBV5-5	TRBJ1-2	.	TGTGCCAGCAGCCCCCTGGGACAGGGGCCCGGCTACACCTTC	CASSPLGQGPGYTF
TRBD1	TRBV3-1/TRBV3-2	TRBJ1-2	.	TGTGCCAGCAGCCCCGGGACAGCCGGTAGTTATGGCTACACCTTC	CASSPGTAGSYGYTF
TRBD2	TRBV4-1	TRBJ2-1	.	TGCGCCAGCAGCCTCTTCAGGGGAAGCGGGGGGAGGAATGAGCAGTTCTTC	CASSLFRGSGGRNEQFF
.	TRBV27	TRBJ2-1	.	TGTGCCAGCCTACAAACACTAGGCCCCCCCAACAATGAGCAGTTCTTC	CASLQTLGPPNNEQFF
.	TRBV15	TRBJ2-5	once	TGTGCCACCAGCAGAGATACCGGGACCCAGTACTTC	CATSRDTGTQYF
.	TRBV6-2/TRBV6-3	TRBJ2-5	.	TGTGCCAGCAGTTACTCGTGGGGGAGGGAGACCCAGTACTTC	CASSYSWGRETQYF
TRBD2	TRBV3-1/TRBV3-2	TRBJ2-1	.	TGTGCCAGCAGCCAAAGAGGCGGGAGGTTTTACAATGAGCAGTTCTTC	CASSQRGGRFYNEQFF
TRBD1	TRBV28	TRBJ1-4	.	TGTGCCAGCAGTCAGACAGGGGGTAAGGGTGGAAAACTGTTTTTT	CASSQTGGKGGKLFF
TRBD1	TRBV19	TRBJ2-7	.	TGTGCCACCGGGAGACAGGGGGCCTCCTACGAGCAGTACTTC	CATGRQGASYEQYF
TRBD2	TRBV9	TRBJ2-4	.	TGTGCCAGCAGCGTAGGGGGCGGGAGAGTAGACATTCAGTACTTC	CASSVGGGRVDIQYF
.	TRBV29-1	TRBJ1-2	few	TGCAGCGTTGCAGGGTCTCGGTATGGCTACACCTTC	CSVAGSRYGYTF
.	TRBV29-1	TRBJ2-3	.	TGCAGCGTTATTCTAGCGCCGAGCACAGATACGCAGTATTTT	CSVILAPSTDTQYF
.	TRBV7-9	TRBJ2-6	.	TGTGCCAGCAGCTTGCAGACAGGCGTTTACTCTGGGGCCAACGTCCTGACTTTC	CASSLQTGVYSGANVLTF
.	TRBV5-6	TRBJ1-1	.	TGTGCCAGCAGCCCAAGACTGGAAATTTTAACTTTCTTT	CASSPRLEILTFF
TRBD2	TRBV11-3	TRBJ2-2	.	TGTGCCAGCAGCACGGGACTAGCGGGGACGAACACCGGGGAGCTGTTTTTT	CASSTGLAGTNTGELFF
TRBD2	TRBV5-4	TRBJ2-3	.	TGTGCCAGCAGCTTCCGAGCGGGAGGGTCGGATACGCAGTATTTT	CASSFRAGGSDTQYF
.	TRBV19	TRBJ1-1	few	TGTGCCAGCCGGGAACCCAAGAACACTGAAGCTTTCTTT	CASREPKNTEAFF
.	TRBV15	TRBJ1-2	.	TGTGCCACCAGCTCCCCACTGGGGCGTGACTATGGCTACACCTTC	CATSSPLGRDYGYTF
.	TRBV7-3	TRBJ2-7	once	TGTGCCAGCAGCTTCGGACCAGGGGGGTACGAGCAGTACTTC	CASSFGPGGYEQYF
TRBD1	TRBV28	TRBJ1-4	.	TGTGCCAGCAGTTTGGGGGACAGCCGGCGTGAAAAACTGTTTTTT	CASSLGDSRREKLFF
.	TRBV28	TRBJ1-5	few	TGTGCCAGCAACGCCAGGTTTGTTGTTGGCAATCAGCCCCAGCATTTT	CASNARFVVGNQPQHF
TRBD2	TRBV7-2	TRBJ2-5	once	TGTGCCAGCAGCCCGCTCGGGGCGGGGGGGGAGACCCAGTACTTC	CASSPLGAGGETQYF
TRBD2	TRBV2	TRBJ2-3	.	TGTGCCAGTCCGGGACTAGAGGAAGATACGCAGTATTTT	CASPGLEEDTQYF
TRBD1	TRBV2	TRBJ1-2	.	TGTGCCAGCAGTGAAGACAGGGGGCGCCTGTACACCTTC	CASSEDRGRLYTF
.	TRBV27	TRBJ2-2	.	TGTGCCAGCAGCATCAGGGGGAACACCGGGGAGCTGTTTTTT	CASSIRGNTGELFF
.	TRBV10-3	TRBJ2-7	.	TGTGCCATCCGAGGCCGGGAGACAGACTCCTACGAGCAGTACTTC	CAIRGRETDSYEQYF
TRBD2	TRBV24-1	TRBJ2-1	.	TGTGCCACCAGTGGTACTAGCGGGAGGGACAATGAGCAGTTCTTC	CATSGTSGRDNEQFF
TRBD2	TRBV28	TRBJ2-5	.	TGTGCCAGCTGGGGGGGAGAAGAGACCCAGTACTTC	CASWGGEETQYF
TRBD1	TRBV28	TRBJ1-2	.	TGTGCCAGCAGTTTAGGGACAGGGTTTGACTATGGCTACACCTTC	CASSLGTGFDYGYTF
.	TRBV28	TRBJ1-1	.	TGTGCCAGCAGTTCTCCGACACGTAGTGGAGGGGTCTTT	CASSSPTRSGGVF
.	TRBV5-1	TRBJ2-5	once	TGCGCCAGCAGCTCCGGGAACCTCGGACAAGAGACCCAGTACTTC	CASSSGNLGQETQYF
TRBD1	TRBV10-3	TRBJ1-5	.	TGTGCCATCAAAGGAGGACAGGGGGATCAGCCCCAGCATTTT	CAIKGGQGDQPQHF